This TCR beta chain was identified in a study of blood T cell repertoires in COVID-19. Libraries were prepared by immunoSEQ multiplex PCR; TCRdb keeps only in-frame clonotypes and omits some of them. Of some 80,000 clones listed, roughly 90% are singletons. Trimming stripped 3 bases from V and 5 bases from J, with 15 bases between. CDR3 length: 14 amino acids. Germline CDR1 SGDLS, CDR2 YYNGEE. This rearrangement joins TRBV9 to TRBJ2-7; D might be TRBD1 (6 bases). The sequence came from a human donor in a cohort sampled during active COVID-19. Sequenced input: peripheral blood. CDR3 loop: CASSATQGIDEQYF. The CDR3, as DNA: TGTGCCAGCAGCGCAACACAGGGTATCGACGAGCAGTACTTC. The full variable domain, completed using reference TRBV9 and TRBJ2-7, is DSGVTQTPKHLITATGQRVTLRCSPRSGDLSVYWYQQSLDQGLQFLIQYYNGEERAKGNILERFSAQQFPDLHSELNLSSLELGDSALYFCASSATQGIDEQYFGPGTRLTVT.